The 2 T cell receptor beta chains listed next were all sequenced from one sample in a study of T cells after yellow fever vaccination. Using its own MiXCR run on the 5' RACE reads, TCRdb lists one record per CDR3 protein. Of about 580,000 distinct CDR3 sequences in the sample, about a sixth were seen once. This sample comprised PBMCs, obtained 5 to 6 days after the first yellow fever vaccination. The origin of the receptors is a young man who received the YFV17D yellow fever vaccine.

The CDR3 sequence: CASSEGFGGSSYNEQFF. CDR3 DNA sequence: TGTGCCAGCAGTGAAGGTTTCGGCGGCAGCTCCTACAATGAGCAGTTCTTC. This rearrangement joins TRBV6-1 to TRBJ2-1, with D uncertain. V was cut by 1 base and J by 0 bases, with 13 bases left in between. Germline loops: CDR1 MNHNS, CDR2 SASEGT. The CDR3 spans 17 residues.

The rearrangement uses TRBV10-3 and TRBJ1-3; D gene ambiguous. There are 11 residues in the CDR3. Per germline, CDR1 ENHRY and CDR2 SYGVKD. V lost 10 bases, J lost 4 bases, and 8 bases lay in between. CDR3 amino acids: CATEQGNTIYF. CDR3 in DNA: TGTGCCACCGAACAGGGAAACACCATATATTTT.